This T cell receptor beta chain stems from a study of cytomegalovirus exposure and HLA in healthy donors. 13 Jbeta primers and 60 Vbeta primers were used for the PCR. Only in-frame clones appear in the TCRdb table, and some are missing; sequencing was by immunoSEQ multiplex PCR. The sample includes about 160,000 clones, 79% of them seen just once. CDR1 is SGHVS, CDR2 FQNEAQ, per germline. Trimming took 1 base from V and 1 from J, leaving 11 bases between them. The CDR3 extends over 15 amino acids. The V and J genes are TRBV7-8 and TRBJ2-7, with a weak D call TRBD1 (6 bases). Input material: PBMCs. The TCR comes from a man aged 35-49 years in good health and CMV-seronegative. CDR3 sequence reads: CASSLVQGPSYEQYF. CDR3 in DNA: TGTGCCAGCAGCTTAGTGCAGGGGCCATCCTACGAGCAGTACTTC. Using reference TRBV7-8 and TRBJ2-7 for the parts outside the CDR3, the full variable domain is GAGVSQSPRYKVAKRGQDVALRCDPISGHVSLFWYQQALGQGPEFLTYFQNEAQLDKSGLPSDRFFAERPEGSVSTLKIQRTQQEDSAVYLCASSLVQGPSYEQYFGPGTRLTVT.